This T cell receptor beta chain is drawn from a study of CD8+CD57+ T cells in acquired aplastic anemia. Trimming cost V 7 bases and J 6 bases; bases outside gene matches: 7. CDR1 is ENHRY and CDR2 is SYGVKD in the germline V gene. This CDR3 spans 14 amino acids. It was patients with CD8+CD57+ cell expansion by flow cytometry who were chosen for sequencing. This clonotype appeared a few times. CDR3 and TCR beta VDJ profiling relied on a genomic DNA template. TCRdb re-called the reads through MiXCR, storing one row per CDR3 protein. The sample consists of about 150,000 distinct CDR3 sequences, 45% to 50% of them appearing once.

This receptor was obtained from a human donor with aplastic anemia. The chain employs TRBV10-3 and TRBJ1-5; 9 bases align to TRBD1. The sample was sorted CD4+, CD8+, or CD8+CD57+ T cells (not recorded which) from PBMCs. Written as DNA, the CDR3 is TGTGCCATCAAACCGGGACAGGGAGCTCAGCCCCAGCATTTT. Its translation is CAIKPGQGAQPQHF.